The 21 T cell receptor beta chains below all came from one sample that was sequenced in a study of shared clonotypes between healthy human individuals (dated by TCRdb to the early 2020s). The library came from the immunoSEQ multiplex PCR assay. The table was pulled from immuneACCESS by TCRdb, which kept in-frame rearrangements only. Such tables lose some clones; where checked, under half of the loss comes from unresolved V genes, and the rest has no known cause. The sample records about 2.4 million clones, approximately 94% of which are singletons. The ten largest clonotypes hold more than 0.12% of the sample. What was sequenced was naive CD4+ T cells sorted from blood. The meaning of the sample's cell subset or site label: CD45RA+ positively selected. These receptor sequences come from a man in his late teens or twenties in good health.

V and J are TRBV9 and TRBJ2-2; D uncertain. The germline V gene has CDR1 SGDLS and CDR2 YYNGEE. The CDR3 extends over 13 amino acids. V gave up 4 bases and J gave up 1 base, with 5 bases separating them. This CDR3 reads CASSRRNTGELFF. CDR3 nucleotide sequence: TGTGCCAGCAGCCGAAGGAACACCGGGGAGCTGTTTTTT.

This chain connects TRBV6-1 to TRBJ2-7; 9 bases match TRBD2. The CDR3 spans 13 residues. The trim removed 0 bases at V and 7 bases at J, leaving 1 base unmatched. The germline V gene encodes CDR1 MNHNS and CDR2 SASEGT. The CDR3 reads CASSEAGLAEQYF. The CDR3 nucleotides are TGTGCCAGCAGTGAAGCGGGACTAGCAGAGCAGTACTTC.

V usage is TRBV6-5 and J usage is TRBJ2-7, with TRBD1 as a possible D gene (5 bases). The CDR3 extends over 15 amino acids. Germline loops: CDR1 MNHEY, CDR2 SVGAGI. V gave up 7 bases and J gave up 5 bases, with 21 bases separating them. This chain's CDR3 is CASMPLGVSFHEQYF. CDR3 in DNA: TGTGCCAGCATGCCTTTAGGGGTGAGTTTCCACGAGCAGTACTTC.

This chain uses TRBV13 with TRBJ1-2; 9 positions agree with TRBD1. With 4 bases clipped from V and 6 bases from J, the junction kept 0 bases outside the gene matches. The germline CDR1 and CDR2 sequences are PRHDT and FYEKMQ (reference sequence). This CDR3 contains 12 residues. The CDR3 DNA reads TGTGCCAGCAGCTGGGACAGGGATGGCTACACCTTC. This gives the protein CASSWDRDGYTF.

This chain uses TRBV9 with TRBJ2-5; the D call may be TRBD1 or TRBD2 (7 bases each). V was shortened by 3 bases and J by 1 base, with 16 bases between the two germline ends. CDR1 is SGDLS, CDR2 YYNGEE, per germline. The CDR3 contains 16 residues. CDR3 DNA sequence: TGTGCCAGCAGCGAAGCGGGACAGATCCCCCAAGAGACCCAGTACTTC. It translates to CASSEAGQIPQETQYF.

This clone was picked up one time. This chain connects TRBV6-1 to TRBJ2-3; perhaps TRBD2 as D (6 bases). Germline-derived CDR1 and CDR2 are MNHNS and SASEGT. CDR3 length: 13 residues. Trimming took 11 bases from V and 2 from J, leaving 14 bases between them. The CDR3 DNA reads TGTGCCGGAGGGGCAGAGTACACAGATACGCAGTATTTT. Protein product: CAGGAEYTDTQYF.

This clone was counted a single time. The same CDR3 also results from other DNA sequences found in this sample. The rearrangement joins TRBV19 to TRBJ2-5, with a possible D match to TRBD1 (5 bases). The V gene's germline CDR1 is LNHDA and CDR2 SQIVND (reference sequence). Trimming removed 1 base at V and 4 bases at J, with 10 bases between. The CDR3 loop spans 14 amino acids. The DNA for the CDR3 is TGTGCCAGTAGTATAGGTCAGGGCGGAGAGACCCAGTACTTC. Residues: CASSIGQGGETQYF.

This chain joins TRBV28 and TRBJ2-7; no firm D call. The CDR3 runs to 15 residues. Per the germline V gene, CDR1 is MDHEN and CDR2 is SYDVKM. The ends were cut back, 7 bases at V and 4 bases at J, with 20 bases in the middle. Written as DNA, the CDR3 is TGTGCCAGCACCCCTTCACGGCATAGGACGTACGAGCAGTACTTC. Protein: CASTPSRHRTYEQYF.

The chain recombines TRBV6-5 with TRBJ1-2; D call uncertain. The V end lost 2 bases, the J end lost 4 bases, and 8 bases lay between the germline ends. In germline, CDR1 is MNHEY, CDR2 SVGAGI. This CDR3 contains 13 residues. CDR3 bases: TGTGCCAGCAGTTACAGATCCTCCTATGGCTACACCTTC. As protein: CASSYRSSYGYTF.

V gene TRBV4-1 combines with J gene TRBJ2-2; 12 bases line up with TRBD2. Unmatched junction bases numbered 10, after V lost 2 bases and J lost 6 bases. Looked up from germline, CDR1 is MGHRA and CDR2 is YSYEKL. The CDR3 has 18 residues. The CDR3 DNA follows: TGCGCCAGCAGCCAACCGACTAGCGGGGGTTCAGCGGCCGGGGAGCTGTTTTTT. It codes for CASSQPTSGGSAAGELFF.

Comments on this clone: Additional DNA sequences in this sample encode the identical CDR3. This rearrangement joins TRBV5-4 to TRBJ1-6; D is undetermined. The CDR3 runs 16 residues. Deletions cut 3 bases from V and 0 bases from J, with 10 bases between. Germline CDR1 and CDR2: SGHNT and YYREEE (reference sequence). DNA of the CDR3: TGTGCCAGCAGCTCAGGAGGTAGCTCCTATAATTCACCCCTCCACTTT. Translation: CASSSGGSSYNSPLHF.

This clone was detected only once. The CDR3 is CASSYSLGSTGELFF. The DNA of the CDR3 is TGTGCCAGCAGTTACTCTTTGGGGTCCACCGGGGAGCTGTTTTTT. J is TRBJ2-2 and V is TRBV6-5; no definite D call. Per germline, CDR1 MNHEY and CDR2 SVGAGI. This CDR3 spans 15 amino acids. V was clipped by 0 bases and J by 4 bases, with 9 bases between them.

This chain uses TRBV19 with TRBJ1-4; the D is unclear. Germline-derived CDR1 and CDR2 are LNHDA and SQIVND (reference sequence). Trimming shortened V by 1 base and J by 5 bases, and 5 bases separated the two germline ends. This CDR3 region has 13 residues. The CDR3 DNA is TGTGCCAGTAGTATAGCCATAAATGAAAAACTGTTTTTT. It is translated as CASSIAINEKLFF.

The V call is TRBV5-4, the J call TRBJ1-5; D is possibly TRBD1 (6 bases). The CDR3 has 15 amino acids. CDR1 is SGHNT and CDR2 is YYREEE in the germline V gene (reference sequence). V was clipped by 4 bases and J by 2 bases, with 13 bases between them. This CDR3 reads CASSQGQFGNQPQHF. The CDR3 DNA follows: TGTGCCAGCAGCCAGGGACAATTTGGCAATCAGCCCCAGCATTTT.

The chain has TRBV5-1 and TRBJ2-7; 10 bases agree with TRBD2. This CDR3 has 15 residues. The V and J ends lost 4 bases and 5 bases, in that order; junction bases with no gene match: 9. CDR1 and CDR2 (germline): SGHRS, YFSETQ. CDR3 protein: CASSLEGLAGDEQYF. CDR3 DNA sequence: TGCGCCAGCAGCCTGGAGGGGCTAGCGGGAGACGAGCAGTACTTC.

The chain joins TRBV5-4 to TRBJ1-2; 10 bases line up with TRBD1. With 0 bases clipped from V and 8 bases from J, the junction kept 7 bases outside the gene matches. This CDR3 spans 15 amino acids. Germline V gives CDR1 SGHNT, CDR2 YYREEE (reference sequence). Written as DNA, the CDR3 is TGTGCCAGCAGCTTGGGTGGGACAGGGGCCCGAGGCTACACCTTC. Translated: CASSLGGTGARGYTF.

This sequence joins TRBV4-3 and TRBJ1-6; possible D gene TRBD1, 5 bases. V gave up 6 bases and J gave up 5 bases, with 11 bases separating them. Germline V lookup: CDR1 LGHNA, CDR2 YSLEER. The CDR3 spans 14 residues. The CDR3 coding sequence is TGCGCCAGCAGGGGGGACGGGGATAATTCACCCCTCCACTTT. Protein product: CASRGDGDNSPLHF.

The chain is built from TRBV14 and TRBJ1-2; 7 bases fit TRBD1. The CDR3 consists of 15 residues. Germline V gives CDR1 SGHDN, CDR2 FVKESK. After removal of 1 base from V and 3 bases from J, the junction contained 5 bases not matched to a gene. In DNA form, the CDR3 reads TGTGCCAGCAGCCAAGCCAGGGGGTCCTACTATGGCTACACCTTC. Amino acid sequence: CASSQARGSYYGYTF.

This chain connects TRBV10-3 to TRBJ2-4; 7 bases align to TRBD1. The trim removed 3 bases at V and 5 bases at J, leaving 7 bases unmatched. Germline CDR1 and CDR2: ENHRY and SYGVKD. The CDR3 covers 15 residues. The CDR3 region is CAISDHNRGENIQYF. Written as DNA, the CDR3 is TGTGCCATCAGTGACCACAACAGGGGAGAAAACATTCAGTACTTC.

The gene calls are TRBV10-1 and TRBJ2-5, with TRBD2 matching 8 bases. Germline CDR1 is WNHNN and CDR2 is SYGVQD (reference sequence). V lost 9 bases to trimming and J lost 5 bases; unmatched junction nucleotides: 8. CDR3 length: 13 residues. CDR3 bases: TGCGCCAGTCAGGCGGGGGGAAAGGAGACCCAGTACTTC. It yields the protein CASQAGGKETQYF.

The chain joins TRBV6-1 to TRBJ2-5; 7 bases fit TRBD1. Germline assignment: CDR1 MNHNS and CDR2 SASEGT. V dropped 7 bases and J dropped 2; count of bases not matched to a gene: 10. The CDR3 contains 15 residues. The CDR3 DNA reads TGTGCCAGCACCTCAAAGACAGGGAGACAAGAGACCCAGTACTTC. Protein: CASTSKTGRQETQYF.